The 28 T cell receptor beta chains listed next were all sequenced from one sample in a study of vaccination effects on CD4 cells after COVID-19. After roughly ten days in culture, the CD4+ T cells were isolated. Participants completed two doses of the BNT162b2 or mRNA-1273 vaccine. Some clones are missing from TCRdb's copy, which holds only in-frame ones; the method was immunoSEQ multiplex PCR. The table lists 66,000 or so clones, roughly 74% of them singletons, with about 2.2% in the top ten. Antigen specificity for these receptors is unknown. Material: CD4+ T cells from PBMCs cultured without peptide, obtained after COVID-19 vaccination. The receptors derive from a human donor who received a COVID-19 vaccine.

This sequence joins TRBV5-1 and TRBJ1-2; possible D gene TRBD1, 5 bases. The germline V gene has CDR1 SGHRS and CDR2 YFSETQ. This CDR3 comprises 13 residues. V lost 7 bases and J lost 1, with 11 bases in between. The CDR3 DNA reads as TGCGCCAGCGGCGAGGGGAATAACTATGGCTACACCTTC. This translates into CASGEGNNYGYTF.

This clone was found once. This rearrangement joins TRBV28 to TRBJ1-1, with D uncertain. CDR3 length: 10 residues. V lost 7 bases, J lost 6 bases, and 6 bases lay in between. Germline V lookup: CDR1 MDHEN, CDR2 SYDVKM. In nucleotides, the CDR3 is TGTGCCAGCACCGGGGCTGAAGCTTTCTTT. It encodes CASTGAEAFF.

This CDR3 reads CASSIIQRANTGELFF. CDR3 nucleotides: TGTGCCAGTAGTATAATCCAGCGAGCGAACACCGGGGAGCTGTTTTTT. The V and J genes are TRBV19 and TRBJ2-2; D call uncertain. Looked up from germline, CDR1 is LNHDA and CDR2 is SQIVND (reference sequence). This CDR3 contains 16 residues. V gave up 2 bases and J gave up 0 bases, with 10 bases separating them.

The chain links TRBV6-6 to TRBJ1-4, with a possible D match to TRBD1 (5 bases). Germline CDR1 is MNHNY and CDR2 is SVGAGI (reference sequence). V was clipped by 0 bases and J by 0 bases, with 5 bases between them. This CDR3 contains 15 residues. The CDR3 DNA sequence: TGTGCCAGCAGTTACTCGGGGGCAACTAATGAAAAACTGTTTTTT. This gives the protein CASSYSGATNEKLFF.

The chain employs TRBV30 and TRBJ1-5; D possibly corresponds to TRBD1 (6 bases). The CDR3 sequence is 14 residues long. V lost 4 bases to trimming and J lost 2 bases, with 12 bases between them. The germline V gene encodes CDR1 GTSNPN and CDR2 SVGIG (reference sequence). The CDR3 DNA reads as TGTGCCTGGAACCTCAACAGGGGCAATCAGCCCCAGCATTTT. Residues: CAWNLNRGNQPQHF.

This clone showed up just a few times. The chain has TRBV11-2 and TRBJ2-2; D not certain. The CDR3 consists of 13 residues. Looked up from germline, CDR1 is SGHAT and CDR2 is FQNNGV. V was trimmed by 5 bases and J by 0 bases, leaving 4 bases between them. The CDR3 here is CASSPTNTGELFF. The CDR3 bases are TGTGCCAGCAGCCCGACGAACACCGGGGAGCTGTTTTTT.

This clone was seen a few times. The chain carries TRBV5-1 and TRBJ2-2; 11 nucleotides align to TRBD1. CDR3 length: 19 amino acids. V gave up 4 bases and J gave up 1 base; unmatched junction bases: 12. Germline V CDR1 and CDR2: SGHRS, YFSETQ. This CDR3 reads CASSLLLPGTGGNTGELFF. As DNA, the CDR3 is TGCGCCAGCAGCCTCCTCCTTCCTGGGACAGGGGGGAACACCGGGGAGCTGTTTTTT.

The chain links TRBV7-2 to TRBJ2-1; D is uncertain. V gave up 1 base and J gave up 12 bases, with 19 bases separating them. The CDR3 is made up of 15 amino acids. In germline, CDR1 is SGHTA, CDR2 FQGNSA. CDR3 residues: CASSLGGSLRYGQFF. The CDR3 DNA follows: TGTGCCAGCAGCTTAGGAGGCAGCTTGAGGTATGGGCAGTTCTTC.

Only a few counts were recorded for this clone. The CDR3 DNA sequence: TGCGCCAGCAGCTTGGCAGGGACTGGAAACACCATATATTTT. It translates to CASSLAGTGNTIYF. This rearrangement joins TRBV5-1 to TRBJ1-3; perhaps TRBD1 as D (5 bases). V gave up 0 bases and J gave up 2 bases, with 6 bases separating them. The CDR3 runs to 14 residues. From germline, CDR1 is SGHRS and CDR2 YFSETQ.

The rearrangement uses TRBV7-3 and TRBJ2-3, with 9 bases matching TRBD1. The germline CDR1 and CDR2 sequences are SGHTA and FQGTGA. V lost 3 bases and J lost 0; bases outside the gene matches: 4. CDR3 length: 16 amino acids. The CDR3, as DNA: TGTGCCAGCAGCTTGGGACAGGGACCTAGCACAGATACGCAGTATTTT. This translates into CASSLGQGPSTDTQYF.

This clone was detected a few times. V and J are TRBV6-2 or TRBV6-3 and TRBJ1-5; 7 nucleotides match TRBD1. From germline, CDR1 is MNHEY and CDR2 SVGEGT. The J segment lost 1 base and the V segment lost 6 bases, leaving 9 bases of the junction unmatched. The CDR3 is 16 residues long. The DNA for the CDR3 is TGTGCCAGCAGCCCTACAGGGGCAGGGAGCAATCAGCCCCAGCATTTT. It specifies CASSPTGAGSNQPQHF.

The chain has TRBV16 and TRBJ1-2; D is unclear. This CDR3 has 13 amino acids. V was shortened by 0 bases and J by 8 bases, with 10 bases between the two germline ends. Germline V lookup: CDR1 KGHSY, CDR2 FQNENV. The CDR3 bases are TGTGCCAGCAGCCAATCTGGGGATGCCGGCTACACCTTC. This encodes CASSQSGDAGYTF. The full variable domain, rest sourced from reference TRBV16 and TRBJ1-2, is GEEVAQTPKHLVRGEGQKAKLYCAPIKGHSYVFWYQQVLKNEFKFLISFQNENVFDETGMPKERFSAKCLPNSPCSLEIQATKLEDSAVYFCASSQSGDAGYTFGSGTRLTVV.

The genes are TRBV24-1 and TRBJ2-3; D is perhaps TRBD2 (5 bases). Trimming pared 3 bases from V and 2 bases from J, leaving 14 bases between. Germline assignment: CDR1 KGHDR and CDR2 SFDVKD. This CDR3 is built from 16 residues. This CDR3 reads CATSDPRVQFTDTQYF. DNA for the CDR3: TGTGCCACCAGTGATCCGCGGGTACAGTTCACAGATACGCAGTATTTT.

The chain has TRBV5-1 and TRBJ2-4; no reliable D call. Per germline, CDR1 SGHRS and CDR2 YFSETQ. The CDR3 has 15 residues. Trimming left V 2 bases short and J 2 bases short, with 11 bases between. The CDR3 is CASSLGQVTKNIQYF. CDR3 bases: TGCGCCAGCAGCTTAGGGCAGGTGACCAAAAACATTCAGTACTTC.

The chain links TRBV24-1 to TRBJ2-1, with unresolved D. Germline CDR1 and CDR2: KGHDR and SFDVKD. The CDR3 has 11 amino acids. The V end lost 6 bases, the J end lost 4 bases, and 3 bases lay between the germline ends. CDR3 in amino acids: CATSNYNEQFF. The DNA for the CDR3 is TGTGCCACCAGTAATTACAATGAGCAGTTCTTC.

V is TRBV6-6 and J is TRBJ1-5, with 7 nucleotides matching TRBD1. CDR3 length: 16 amino acids. Looked up from germline, CDR1 is MNHNY and CDR2 is SVGAGI (reference sequence). The trim removed 3 bases at V and 0 bases at J, leaving 5 bases unmatched. For the CDR3, the DNA is TGTGCCAGCAGTTATCGGGGGACAGATAGCAATCAGCCCCAGCATTTT. Translating gives CASSYRGTDSNQPQHF.

The genes are TRBV11-3 and TRBJ2-2; D is possibly TRBD1 or TRBD2 (5 bases each). Trimming took off 4 bases at V and 3 bases at J, with 9 bases between the two ends. The CDR3 extends over 14 amino acids. Germline loops: CDR1 SGHNT, CDR2 YENEEA. The CDR3 DNA is TGTGCCAGCAGCTCCGGGGCGGACACCGGGGAGCTGTTTTTT. This codes for CASSSGADTGELFF. Supplemented by reference TRBV11-3 and TRBJ2-2, the full variable domain reads EAGVVQSPRYKIIEKKQPVAFWCNPISGHNTLYWYLQNLGQGPELLIRYENEEAVDDSQLPKDRFSAERLKGVDSTLKIQPAELGDSAVYLCASSSGADTGELFFGEGSRLTVL.

The V and J genes are TRBV19 and TRBJ1-1; D ambiguous. CDR1 and CDR2 (germline): LNHDA, SQIVND (reference sequence). The V end lost 3 bases, the J end lost 2 bases, and 13 bases lay between the germline ends. The length of the CDR3 is 15 residues. The CDR3 is CASSMTAGKNTEAFF. The CDR3 DNA sequence: TGTGCCAGTAGTATGACGGCCGGGAAAAACACTGAAGCTTTCTTT.

V usage is TRBV9 and J usage is TRBJ2-2, with D perhaps TRBD1 (5 bases). The CDR3 runs 15 residues. V was pared by 1 base and J by 4 bases, with 11 bases between. In germline, CDR1 is SGDLS, CDR2 YYNGEE. Here the CDR3 reads CASSVLSQGTGELFF. The DNA of the CDR3 is TGTGCCAGCAGCGTATTGTCCCAGGGCACCGGGGAGCTGTTTTTT. Full variable domain (missing parts from reference TRBV9 and TRBJ2-2): DSGVTQTPKHLITATGQRVTLRCSPRSGDLSVYWYQQSLDQGLQFLIQYYNGEERAKGNILERFSAQQFPDLHSELNLSSLELGDSALYFCASSVLSQGTGELFFGEGSRLTVL.

The chain couples TRBV3-1 (or the pseudogene TRBV3-2) to TRBJ2-3; TRBD1 agrees at 9 bases. The germline CDR1 and CDR2 sequences are LGHDT and YNNKEL (reference sequence). The CDR3 loop spans 14 amino acids. The V and J ends lost 5 bases and 5 bases, in that order; junction bases with no gene match: 5. The DNA for the CDR3 is TGTGCCAGCAGCTCCGGGACAGGGCTAGATACGCAGTATTTT. Translation gives CASSSGTGLDTQYF.

The V call is TRBV30, the J call TRBJ1-2; possible D gene TRBD1, 5 bases. The CDR3 has 13 amino acids. The ends were cut back, 7 bases at V and 4 bases at J, with 16 bases in the middle. From germline, CDR1 is GTSNPN and CDR2 SVGIG (reference sequence). In DNA form, the CDR3 reads TGTGCCTCTGAGCGGGGCAACCTCTATGGCTACACCTTC. It translates to CASERGNLYGYTF.

The CDR3 here is CATSEQGVGGYTF. CDR3 sequence (DNA): TGTGCCACCAGTGAACAGGGTGTGGGAGGCTACACCTTC. The chain uses TRBV24-1 and TRBJ1-2; perhaps TRBD1 as D (6 bases). Per the germline V gene, CDR1 is KGHDR and CDR2 is SFDVKD. V lost 4 bases, J lost 8 bases, and 13 bases lay in between. This CDR3 is built from 13 residues.

CDR3 bases: TGTGCCAGTAGCAGCGGGACGACGGTCTATGGCTACACCTTC. It translates to CASSSGTTVYGYTF. This chain uses TRBV19 with TRBJ1-2; a weak D match, TRBD1 (5 bases). Per the germline V gene, CDR1 is LNHDA and CDR2 is SQIVND (reference sequence). V was shortened by 6 bases and J by 4 bases, with 15 bases between the two germline ends. This CDR3 has 14 amino acids. Looking up the rest from reference TRBV19 and TRBJ1-2 gives the full variable domain: DGGITQSPKYLFRKEGQNVTLSCEQNLNHDAMYWYRQDPGQGLRLIYYSQIVNDFQKGDIAEGYSVSREKKESFPLTVTSAQKNPTAFYLCASSSGTTVYGYTFGSGTRLTVV.

The J gene is TRBJ1-2, the V gene TRBV5-1, with no clear D. Per the germline V gene, CDR1 is SGHRS and CDR2 is YFSETQ. CDR3 length equals 13 residues. Trimming pared 2 bases from V and 6 bases from J, leaving 11 bases between. CDR3 residues: CASSFSGPDGYTF. As DNA, the CDR3 is TGCGCCAGCAGCTTCTCCGGGCCGGATGGCTACACCTTC.

This clone was counted only a few times. V and J are TRBV24-1 and TRBJ1-5; D is unclear. CDR3 length: 13 residues. Trimming left V 0 bases short and J 11 bases short, with 10 bases between. Germline V gives CDR1 KGHDR, CDR2 SFDVKD. CDR3 region: CATSDLEGDAQHF. The CDR3 region has the DNA TGTGCCACCAGTGATTTGGAGGGTGACGCCCAGCATTTT.

This clone was found once. The chain links TRBV7-3 to TRBJ2-2; D gene uncertain. V was trimmed by 3 bases and J by 7 bases, leaving 6 bases between them. CDR1 is SGHTA, CDR2 FQGTGA, per germline. The CDR3 is made up of 12 amino acids. CDR3 coding DNA: TGTGCCAGCAGCTTGGCCGGCGGGGAGCTGTTTTTT. Its protein is CASSLAGGELFF.

The chain combines TRBV5-8 with TRBJ2-2; TRBD2 is a possible D gene (6 bases). The germline V gene encodes CDR1 SGHTS and CDR2 YDEGEE. Trimming left V 4 bases short and J 6 bases short, with 22 bases between. This CDR3 spans 17 amino acids. As DNA, the CDR3 is TGTGCCAGCAGCCGCCCAAGGCGGGGTAGTGCGGCCGGGGAGCTGTTTTTT. Translated, it gives CASSRPRRGSAAGELFF.

The chain recombines TRBV19 with TRBJ2-1, with TRBD2 matching over 15 bases. CDR1 LNHDA and CDR2 SQIVND come from the germline V gene (reference sequence). V was clipped by 6 bases and J by 0 bases; unmatched bases: 3. This CDR3 region has 17 residues. CDR3 sequence: CASRGLAGGSSYNEQFF. The CDR3, as DNA: TGTGCCAGTAGGGGACTAGCGGGGGGAAGCTCCTACAATGAGCAGTTCTTC.